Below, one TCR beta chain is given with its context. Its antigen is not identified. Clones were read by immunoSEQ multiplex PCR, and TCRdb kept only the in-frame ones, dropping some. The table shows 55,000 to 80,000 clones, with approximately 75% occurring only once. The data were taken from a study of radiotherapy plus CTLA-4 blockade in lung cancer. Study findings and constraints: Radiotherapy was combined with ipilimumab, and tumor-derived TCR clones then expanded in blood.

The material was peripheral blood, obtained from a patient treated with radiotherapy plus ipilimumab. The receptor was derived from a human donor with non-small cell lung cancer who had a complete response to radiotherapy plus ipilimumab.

DNA of the CDR3: TGTGCCAGCAGATCCAGTCTTGAAGCTTTCTTT. Its translation is CASRSSLEAFF. The V gene is TRBV6-6, the J gene TRBJ1-1, with D uncertain. The CDR3 contains 11 residues. Trimming cost V 6 bases and J 7 bases, with 9 bases left between them. Germline CDR1 MNHNY, CDR2 SVGAGI (reference sequence).